The 10 T cell receptor beta chains given below trace back to one sample, sequenced in a study of Ad26.COV2.S vaccination and SARS-CoV-2 variants. Some clones are missing from TCRdb's copy, which holds only in-frame ones; the method was immunoSEQ multiplex PCR. This table holds over 200,000 clones, approximately 90% found once. The treatment denotes: around 19 received Ad26.COV2.S at low or high dose, single or two shots; several received placebo; per-sample allocation not given. Day 63 after the first vaccine or placebo injection was the time point for sampling. The sample was peripheral blood, taken in a trial of Ad26.COV2.S vaccine versus placebo. All receptors come from a person aged 18 to 65 who received the Ad26.COV2.S COVID-19 vaccine or a placebo.

In its sample, this clone was seen a few times. The chain carries TRBV29-1 and TRBJ1-1; D is possibly TRBD1 (6 bases). V lost 7 bases and J 4 bases, leaving 13 bases between the germline ends. This CDR3 has 12 amino acids. Germline V gives CDR1 SQVTM, CDR2 ANQGSEA. The CDR3 reads CSAFEGGTEAFF. CDR3 coding DNA: TGCAGCGCCTTCGAGGGGGGCACTGAAGCTTTCTTT.

This clone was seen a single time. This chain joins TRBV28 and TRBJ2-1, with 9 bases aligning to TRBD2. Trimming at V came to 6 bases and at J to 7 bases, leaving 4 bases not matched to a gene. This CDR3 spans 13 amino acids. Per germline, CDR1 MDHEN and CDR2 SYDVKM. The CDR3 loop reads CASRAGGPNEQFF. CDR3 bases: TGTGCCAGCAGGGCGGGAGGGCCAAATGAGCAGTTCTTC.

CDR3 sequence reads: CASSIREGNEQFF. DNA for the CDR3: TGTGCCAGCTCAATAAGAGAGGGCAATGAGCAGTTCTTC. The J gene is TRBJ2-1, the V gene TRBV9; a possible D gene is TRBD2 (5 bases). V gave up 7 bases and J gave up 6 bases, with 14 bases separating them. The germline gives CDR1 SGDLS, CDR2 YYNGEE. The CDR3 covers 13 residues.

This rearrangement joins TRBV5-1 to TRBJ2-3; TRBD2 matches 9 bases. The CDR3 is 16 residues long. V lost 4 bases, J lost 0 bases, and 6 bases stayed unmatched. The germline CDR1 and CDR2 sequences are SGHRS and YFSETQ. The CDR3 coding sequence is TGCGCCAGCAGCAGACTAGCGGAAACTAGCACAGATACGCAGTATTTT. Its protein product is CASSRLAETSTDTQYF.

The chain joins TRBV28 to TRBJ2-2; 7 nucleotides agree with TRBD2. The V gene end was trimmed by 3 bases and the J gene end by 0 bases; junction bases not matched to a gene: 10. CDR3 length: 18 residues. Germline lookup yields CDR1 MDHEN and CDR2 SYDVKM. CDR3 bases: TGTGCCAGCAGTTTCTCTAGCGGTTGGGTCTCGAACACCGGGGAGCTGTTTTTT. It codes for CASSFSSGWVSNTGELFF.

This chain uses TRBV7-2 with TRBJ1-5, with unresolved D. Germline CDR1 reads SGHTA; CDR2 reads FQGNSA. The CDR3 has 14 residues. The V and J ends lost 2 bases and 2 bases respectively, with 7 bases between them. The chain's CDR3 is CASSLRKGNQPQHF. The CDR3 DNA reads as TGTGCCAGCAGCTTACGGAAGGGCAATCAGCCCCAGCATTTT.

This clone was seen a handful of times. The chain combines TRBV27 with TRBJ2-1; 7 positions match TRBD1. Unmatched junction bases numbered 6, after V lost 6 bases and J lost 7 bases. This CDR3 spans 13 amino acids. Germline V gene sequence: CDR1 MNHEY, CDR2 SMNVEV (reference sequence). CDR3: CASRSGGKNEQFF. In nucleotides, the CDR3 is TGTGCCAGCAGATCAGGGGGAAAAAATGAGCAGTTCTTC.

The chain carries TRBV28 and TRBJ2-7; D may be TRBD1 or TRBD2 (5 bases each). This CDR3 is built from 14 residues. V lost 6 bases to trimming and J lost 2 bases, with 14 bases between them. Germline V gene sequence: CDR1 MDHEN, CDR2 SYDVKM. The CDR3 is CASSPFGTTYEQYF. As DNA, the CDR3 is TGTGCCAGCAGCCCATTCGGGACCACCTACGAGCAGTACTTC.

This sequence joins TRBV21-1 and TRBJ2-2; the table names TRBD1, a call not compared with the DNA. TRBV21-1 is an annotated pseudogene. CDR3 size: 13 residues. The CDR3 sequence: CASSSTGVGELFF. The CDR3 bases are TGTGCCAGCAGCTCAACAGGGGTCGGGGAGCTGTTTTTT.

The genes are TRBV9 and TRBJ2-1, with 10 bases fitting TRBD2. J was trimmed by 8 bases and V by 1 base; bases with no gene match: 6. This CDR3 spans 15 amino acids. CDR1 SGDLS and CDR2 YYNGEE come from the germline V gene. The CDR3 here is CASSVRLAGVDEQFF. The CDR3 nucleotides read TGTGCCAGCAGCGTAAGGCTAGCGGGAGTCGATGAGCAGTTCTTC.